Each of the 29 T cell receptor beta chains below was sequenced from the same sample in a study of cytomegalovirus exposure and HLA in healthy donors. The PCR employed 60 Vbeta primers together with 13 Jbeta primers. TCRdb's copy holds only in-frame clones and misses some; the assay was immunoSEQ multiplex PCR. The repertoire holds approximately 88,000 clones, with around 64% as singletons. Sequenced sample: PBMCs. The receptors derive from a man between 60 and 70 years old in good health and CMV-seronegative.

The chain uses TRBV5-1 and TRBJ2-1; TRBD2 agrees at 13 bases. The junction had 4 bases not matched to a gene; V was cut back by 0 bases and J by 4 bases. Germline-derived CDR1 and CDR2 are SGHRS and YFSETQ. This CDR3 contains 17 residues. DNA of the CDR3: TGCGCCAGCAGCTTGGCCTGGACTAGCGGGGGATACAATGAGCAGTTCTTC. It translates to CASSLAWTSGGYNEQFF.

The rearrangement joins TRBV5-5 to TRBJ1-2; 7 positions match TRBD1. Unmatched junction bases numbered 8, after V lost 0 bases and J lost 6 bases. The CDR3 runs to 15 residues. Germline loops: CDR1 SGHKS, CDR2 YYEKEE (reference sequence). CDR3 sequence: CASSLEDRFSNGYTF. The CDR3 coding sequence is TGTGCCAGCAGCTTGGAGGACAGGTTTTCCAATGGCTACACCTTC. The whole variable domain, remainder taken from reference TRBV5-5 and TRBJ1-2, is DAGVTQSPTHLIKTRGQQVTLRCSPISGHKSVSWYQQVLGQGPQFIFQYYEKEERGRGNFPDRFSARQFPNYSSELNVNALLLGDSALYLCASSLEDRFSNGYTFGSGTRLTVV.

The chain carries TRBV4-1 and TRBJ2-1; 12 bases fit TRBD2. Per the germline V gene, CDR1 is MGHRA and CDR2 is YSYEKL. V gave up 1 base and J gave up 7 bases; unmatched junction bases: 8. This CDR3 is 17 amino acids long. The CDR3 coding sequence is TGCGCCAGCAGCCAAGTGAGGACTAGCGGGACAGGGAATGAGCAGTTCTTC. Its protein is CASSQVRTSGTGNEQFF.

In this sample, this clone turned up a few times. V and J are TRBV6-4 and TRBJ2-1; TRBD2 agrees at 9 bases. Germline V gene data show CDR1 as MRHNA and CDR2 as SNTAGT. The CDR3 has 16 amino acids. J gave up 6 bases and V 0 bases, and 6 bases lay outside the gene matches. CDR3 residues: CASSDSRRGGTNEQFF. DNA of the CDR3: TGTGCCAGCAGTGACTCAAGGCGGGGGGGCACCAATGAGCAGTTCTTC.

This clone was observed a few times. The rearrangement uses TRBV7-7 and TRBJ1-2; D possibly corresponds to TRBD1 (6 bases). In germline, CDR1 is SSHAT, CDR2 FNYEAQ (reference sequence). The CDR3 spans 14 residues. V shed 7 bases and J shed 8 bases, with 20 bases lying between them. CDR3 region: CASNLLGGGRGYTF. CDR3 nucleotides: TGTGCCAGCAACCTATTAGGGGGGGGGCGAGGCTACACCTTC.

This clone was seen more than once but under ten times. The CDR3 here is CASSLEREGGEQFF. Written as DNA, the CDR3 is TGTGCCAGCAGCTTGGAACGGGAGGGCGGTGAGCAGTTCTTC. The chain uses TRBV5-4 and TRBJ2-1; 8 bases line up with TRBD2. There are 14 residues in the CDR3. Germline CDR1 and CDR2: SGHNT and YYREEE (reference sequence). V lost 0 bases and J lost 9; bases outside the gene matches: 5.

The chain carries TRBV5-4 and TRBJ2-3, with 11 bases identical to TRBD2. Per germline, CDR1 SGHNT and CDR2 YYREEE (reference sequence). This CDR3 region has 15 residues. The V gene end was trimmed by 4 bases and the J gene end by 0 bases; junction bases not matched to a gene: 1. In nucleotides, the CDR3 is TGTGCCAGCAGCCCTAGCGGGAGGAGCACAGATACGCAGTATTTT. Amino acid sequence: CASSPSGRSTDTQYF.

The chain combines TRBV10-3 with TRBJ1-5, with 8 nucleotides matching TRBD1. The CDR3 spans 14 residues. The J segment lost 7 bases and the V segment lost 10 bases, leaving 12 bases of the junction unmatched. CDR1 is ENHRY and CDR2 is SYGVKD in the germline V gene. CDR3 in amino acids: CATDPDRGGQPQHF. In DNA form, the CDR3 reads TGTGCCACCGACCCAGACAGGGGTGGACAGCCCCAGCATTTT.

The rearrangement joins TRBV6-5 to TRBJ1-5; 10 bases are shared with TRBD1. V shed 8 bases, J shed 6 bases, and the junction held 10 bases outside the gene matches. The CDR3 totals 15 residues. Germline lookup yields CDR1 MNHEY and CDR2 SVGAGI. The CDR3 bases are TGTGCCAGCTCACCGACCGGGACAGGGGTTCAGCCCCAGCATTTT. Amino acids: CASSPTGTGVQPQHF.

In its sample, this clone was seen a few times. This chain links TRBV6-1 with TRBJ2-7; D possibly corresponds to TRBD1 (6 bases). Trimming left V 7 bases short and J 2 bases short, with 15 bases between. The germline V gene has CDR1 MNHNS and CDR2 SASEGT. This CDR3 comprises 14 residues. Here the CDR3 reads CASTPRGTPYEQYF. In DNA, the CDR3 is TGTGCCAGCACCCCGAGGGGGACCCCCTACGAGCAGTACTTC.

J is TRBJ2-3 and V is TRBV27, with D possibly matching TRBD2 (5 bases). This CDR3 contains 14 residues. Germline V CDR1 and CDR2: MNHEY, SMNVEV (reference sequence). The ends were cut back, 6 bases at V and 0 bases at J, with 10 bases in the middle. Here the CDR3 DNA reads TGTGCCAGCAGCCTCGGGATAAGCACAGATACGCAGTATTTT. Its protein product is CASSLGISTDTQYF.

This sequence joins TRBV7-6 and TRBJ1-4; 8 nucleotides line up with TRBD1. Germline V gene lookup returns CDR1 SGHVS and CDR2 FNYEAQ. J gave up 0 bases and V 4 bases, and 7 bases lay outside the gene matches. The length of the CDR3 is 17 residues. This CDR3 reads CASSWQGASATNEKLFF. CDR3 bases: TGTGCCAGCAGCTGGCAGGGGGCTTCCGCAACTAATGAAAAACTGTTTTTT.

V and J are TRBV7-8 and TRBJ1-6, with D possibly TRBD1 on 6 matching bases. With 3 bases removed from V and 5 bases from J, the gap between germline ends came to 11 bases. Germline CDR1 SGHVS, CDR2 FQNEAQ. The CDR3 has 15 residues. Here the CDR3 reads CASSLMTGDNSPLHF. The DNA for the CDR3 is TGTGCCAGCAGCTTGATGACAGGTGATAATTCACCCCTCCACTTT.

The sample holds a few counts of this clone. The chain recombines TRBV9 with TRBJ1-1, with 9 bases lining up with TRBD1. The CDR3 extends over 15 amino acids. The ends lost 3 bases at V and 7 bases at J; junction bases unmatched: 10. The germline gives CDR1 SGDLS, CDR2 YYNGEE. Written as DNA, the CDR3 is TGTGCCAGCAGCGCTGCCTGGACAGGGGTTATTGAAGCTTTCTTT. It is translated as CASSAAWTGVIEAFF.

This clone was picked up a small number of times. J is TRBJ2-1 and V is TRBV7-2; D is possibly TRBD2 (6 bases). With 6 bases removed from V and 4 bases from J, the gap between germline ends came to 13 bases. The CDR3 consists of 14 residues. Germline CDR1 is SGHTA and CDR2 is FQGNSA. CDR3 sequence (DNA): TGTGCCAGCAGAAGACTAGGAATTTACAATGAGCAGTTCTTC. Residues: CASRRLGIYNEQFF.

The V gene is TRBV18, the J gene TRBJ2-7; 9 bases match TRBD1. Germline V gives CDR1 KGHSH, CDR2 LQKENI. The V and J ends lost 2 bases and 3 bases, in that order; junction bases with no gene match: 5. This CDR3 is built from 15 residues. The CDR3: CASSPEQGASYEQYF. CDR3 nucleotide sequence: TGTGCCAGCTCACCAGAACAGGGGGCGAGCTACGAGCAGTACTTC.

With respect to this clone: The junction departs from the called germline gene at one end, perhaps through a read error. This chain connects TRBV7-3 to TRBJ1-1; the D gene is possibly TRBD1 (6 bases). There are 11 residues in the CDR3. Germline assignment: CDR1 SGHTA and CDR2 FQGTGA. The CDR3 is CSSMRDTQISF. CDR3 nucleotides: TGTTCCAGCATGAGGGACACCCAAATCTCCTTT.

This clone was counted between two and nine times. The V and J genes are TRBV2 and TRBJ2-7, with TRBD2 as a possible D gene (6 bases). The CDR3 consists of 14 residues. Trimming pared 1 base from V and 2 bases from J, leaving 9 bases between. Germline CDR1 and CDR2: SNHLY and FYNNEI. The CDR3: CASSEGGVPYEQYF. The CDR3 DNA reads as TGTGCCAGCAGTGAAGGGGGGGTACCCTACGAGCAGTACTTC.

The chain links TRBV6-5 to TRBJ1-1, with D tentatively TRBD1 (5 bases). From germline, CDR1 is MNHEY and CDR2 SVGAGI. V lost 5 bases, J lost 6 bases, and 13 bases lay in between. The CDR3 extends over 13 amino acids. CDR3 amino acids: CASSPPGYAEAFF. As DNA, the CDR3 is TGTGCCAGCAGTCCTCCAGGGTACGCTGAAGCTTTCTTT.

J is TRBJ2-1 and V is TRBV5-4; D call uncertain. The CDR3 spans 15 residues. Germline V gene data show CDR1 as SGHNT and CDR2 as YYREEE (reference sequence). Trimming shortened V by 1 base and J by 9 bases, and 17 bases separated the two germline ends. The CDR3 DNA reads as TGTGCCAGCAGCTTGACACAGATCAGTGGGCTTGAGCAGTTCTTC. Encoded protein: CASSLTQISGLEQFF.

This clone occurred a few times. The rearrangement joins TRBV19 to TRBJ1-5, with 8 bases aligning to TRBD1. The CDR3 extends over 19 amino acids. J was trimmed by 2 bases and V by 4 bases; bases with no gene match: 16. Per the germline V gene, CDR1 is LNHDA and CDR2 is SQIVND (reference sequence). The CDR3 spells CASSTAGTGKLIGNQPQHF. DNA of the CDR3: TGTGCCAGTAGTACCGCGGGGACAGGTAAATTAATTGGCAATCAGCCCCAGCATTTT.

The rearrangement joins TRBV29-1 to TRBJ2-2, with 7 bases fitting TRBD1. This CDR3 is 13 amino acids long. V was pared by 7 bases and J by 0 bases, with 2 bases of the junction left unmatched. Germline lookup yields CDR1 SQVTM and CDR2 ANQGSEA. This CDR3 is CSGGTANTGELFF. CDR3 DNA sequence: TGCAGCGGAGGGACAGCGAACACCGGGGAGCTGTTTTTT.

This clone was counted between two and nine times. The chain is built from TRBV28 and TRBJ2-7; 10 nucleotides match TRBD2. CDR1 is MDHEN, CDR2 SYDVKM, per germline. The CDR3 runs to 15 residues. V was clipped by 3 bases and J by 7 bases; unmatched bases: 9. In DNA, the CDR3 is TGTGCCAGCAGTTTCCCCCCAAGCGGGAGGGAAGAGCAGTACTTC. Its protein is CASSFPPSGREEQYF.

The chain has TRBV28 and TRBJ1-2; no clear D gene. Germline-derived CDR1 and CDR2 are MDHEN and SYDVKM. The CDR3 spans 13 residues. The ends were cut back, 7 bases at V and 0 bases at J, with 9 bases in the middle. The CDR3 region is CASTTTPNYGYTF. The CDR3 region has the DNA TGTGCCAGCACAACGACACCTAACTATGGCTACACCTTC.

This chain joins TRBV28 and TRBJ1-2; D is ambiguous. The CDR3 has 12 residues. Trimming stripped 2 bases from V and 4 bases from J, with 5 bases between. Germline V gene sequence: CDR1 MDHEN, CDR2 SYDVKM. CDR3 residues: CASSLASYGYTF. The CDR3 bases are TGTGCCAGCAGTTTAGCCAGCTATGGCTACACCTTC.

The chain combines TRBV7-9 with TRBJ2-1, with TRBD1 matching 7 bases. CDR3 length: 17 amino acids. The V segment lost 5 bases and the J segment 6 bases; nucleotides outside the gene matches: 16. Germline CDR1 reads SEHNR; CDR2 reads FQNEAQ (reference sequence). In DNA, the CDR3 is TGTGCCAGCAGCCGGGCCGTCGGGACAGAGGCCTCCAATGAGCAGTTCTTC. The encoded protein is CASSRAVGTEASNEQFF. Variable domain in full (rest from reference TRBV7-9 and TRBJ2-1): DTGVSQNPRHKITKRGQNVTFRCDPISEHNRLYWYRQTLGQGPEFLTYFQNEAQLEKSRLLSDRFSAERPKGSFSTLEIQRTEQGDSAMYLCASSRAVGTEASNEQFFGPGTRLTVL.

The chain couples TRBV7-2 to TRBJ2-1; tentatively, D is TRBD1 (6 bases). This CDR3 has 14 residues. V gave up 5 bases and J gave up 7 bases, with 15 bases separating them. The germline V gene has CDR1 SGHTA and CDR2 FQGNSA. CDR3 nucleotides: TGTGCCAGCAGCCAAGACAGGTTGTCTAATGAGCAGTTCTTC. Its protein product is CASSQDRLSNEQFF.

The chain links TRBV28 to TRBJ1-6; no reliable D call. This CDR3 region has 12 residues. V lost 4 bases to trimming and J lost 9 bases, with 7 bases between them. Germline V gene sequence: CDR1 MDHEN, CDR2 SYDVKM. CDR3 amino acids: CASSSGTSPLHF. The DNA of the CDR3 is TGTGCCAGCAGTTCAGGCACTTCACCCCTCCACTTT.

This clone has only one observation. The V and J genes are TRBV4-2 and TRBJ1-1; 9 bases fit TRBD1. Germline V gives CDR1 LGHNA, CDR2 YNFKEQ. The ends lost 4 bases at V and 7 bases at J; junction bases unmatched: 4. The CDR3 totals 13 residues. For the CDR3, the DNA is TGTGCCAGCAGCCCACGACAGGGGGGTGAAGCTTTCTTT. Translation: CASSPRQGGEAFF.